This passage covers 21 T cell receptor beta chains from one sample sequenced in a study of cytomegalovirus exposure and HLA in healthy donors. TCRdb's table, derived via immunoSEQ multiplex PCR, lists solely in-frame clones and lacks some. The sample yields about 360,000 clones, 86% seen once. Sequencing was done on a sample of PBMCs. These receptors all stem from a woman aged 18-35 years in good health and CMV-seronegative.

The J gene is TRBJ2-7, the V gene TRBV20-1, with D unclear. Trimming removed 4 bases at V and 6 bases at J, with 10 bases between. The CDR3 spans 11 residues. Germline V gene data show CDR1 as DFQATT and CDR2 as SNEGSKA (reference sequence). The CDR3 DNA reads TGCAGTGCTACGCCCGTGGCCGAGCAGTACTTC. Its translation is CSATPVAEQYF.

This sequence joins TRBV10-1 and TRBJ2-7; 12 nucleotides line up with TRBD1. V lost 2 bases and J lost 6; bases outside the gene matches: 2. From germline, CDR1 is WNHNN and CDR2 SYGVQD (reference sequence). The CDR3 has 14 amino acids. For the CDR3, the DNA is TGCGCCAGCAGTGAGGTGGGACAGGGGGCCGAGCAGTACTTC. This codes for CASSEVGQGAEQYF.

The rearrangement links TRBV29-1 to TRBJ2-7; 8 bases map to TRBD2. Germline V gene lookup returns CDR1 SQVTM and CDR2 ANQGSEA. V shed 6 bases and J 3 bases; nucleotides not matched to a gene: 7. The CDR3 totals 13 residues. This chain's CDR3 is CSVASGRVYEQYF. The CDR3 bases are TGCAGCGTCGCGAGCGGGAGAGTCTACGAGCAGTACTTC.

This rearrangement joins TRBV25-1 to TRBJ1-4, with D possibly TRBD1 on 5 matching bases. V gave up 5 bases and J gave up 4 bases, with 11 bases separating them. CDR3 length equals 14 residues. Germline CDR1 reads MGHDK; CDR2 reads SYGVNS. CDR3 in DNA: TGTGCCAGCAGTACAGGCCTTTTTAATGAAAAACTGTTTTTT. This encodes CASSTGLFNEKLFF.

The V gene is TRBV28, the J gene TRBJ1-1, with a tentative D call TRBD1 (5 bases). V lost 6 bases and J lost 11, with 19 bases in between. The CDR3 is 13 amino acids. The germline gives CDR1 MDHEN, CDR2 SYDVKM. The CDR3 DNA follows: TGTGCCAGCAGCCAACCCAGGGCTCTGAGGGCTTTCTTT. It encodes CASSQPRALRAFF.

This clone occurred once. The chain is built from TRBV4-1 and TRBJ2-1; 10 nucleotides align to TRBD2. J lost 6 bases, V lost 3 bases, and 11 bases had no gene match. The CDR3 consists of 17 residues. Germline lookup yields CDR1 MGHRA and CDR2 YSYEKL. The CDR3 bases are TGCGCCAGCAGCCAGACCATAGCGGGAGGCCGGTTCAATGAGCAGTTCTTC. Encoded protein: CASSQTIAGGRFNEQFF.

The J gene is TRBJ1-2, the V gene TRBV2; a possible D gene is TRBD1 (5 bases). Looked up from germline, CDR1 is SNHLY and CDR2 is FYNNEI. V was trimmed by 6 bases and J by 8 bases, leaving 16 bases between them. CDR3 size: 13 residues. The CDR3 coding sequence is TGTGCCAGCAGCGACAGTTTTCCAGGGGGCTACACCTTC. Translated, it gives CASSDSFPGGYTF.

The chain joins TRBV29-1 to TRBJ2-1; 10 nucleotides align to TRBD2. Trimming removed 4 bases from V and 8 bases from J; junction bases left unmatched: 14. Germline assignment: CDR1 SQVTM and CDR2 ANQGSEA. The CDR3 has 16 residues. CDR3 DNA sequence: TGCAGCGTTGGGTCCCAGACTAGCGGGCCCAGGTATGAGCAGTTCTTC. This gives the protein CSVGSQTSGPRYEQFF.

The chain employs TRBV28 and TRBJ2-4; 12 positions match TRBD2. Per germline, CDR1 MDHEN and CDR2 SYDVKM. This CDR3 has 18 amino acids. V was clipped by 6 bases and J by 0 bases; unmatched bases: 9. The CDR3 loop reads CASSPATSGGLAKNIQYF. For the CDR3, the DNA is TGTGCCAGCAGCCCTGCGACTAGCGGGGGTCTAGCCAAAAACATTCAGTACTTC.

This chain links TRBV29-1 with TRBJ1-4; 9 bases map to TRBD1. V shed 6 bases and J 0 bases; nucleotides not matched to a gene: 17. This CDR3 is built from 19 residues. CDR1 SQVTM and CDR2 ANQGSEA come from the germline V gene. The CDR3 sequence: CSVQIFPGQGLATNEKLFF. CDR3 DNA: TGCAGCGTCCAAATCTTTCCGGGACAGGGATTAGCAACTAATGAAAAACTGTTTTTT.

The V gene is TRBV6-5, the J gene TRBJ2-6; D gene unclear. Trimming removed 3 bases from V and 4 bases from J, with 10 bases in between. This CDR3 has 15 amino acids. Germline V gives CDR1 MNHEY, CDR2 SVGAGI. The CDR3: CASSYDGSGANVLTF. In DNA, the CDR3 is TGTGCCAGCAGTTATGATGGTAGCGGGGCCAACGTCCTGACTTTC.

As to this clone: Different DNA sequences within this sample yield the same CDR3. The J gene is TRBJ2-7, the V gene TRBV10-1; D might be TRBD1 (6 bases). There are 14 residues in the CDR3. Germline CDR1 reads WNHNN; CDR2 reads SYGVQD (reference sequence). V was pared by 0 bases and J by 6 bases, with 12 bases between. The DNA of the CDR3 is TGCGCCAGCAGTGAGTCTTTAGGGGGTGGCGAGCAGTACTTC. Protein: CASSESLGGGEQYF.

Only one count was recorded for this clone. V is TRBV6-7 and J is TRBJ2-1; D possibly corresponds to TRBD2 (6 bases). TRBV6-7 is classed as an ORF, of uncertain function. The CDR3 consists of 18 residues. Trimming left V 5 bases short and J 0 bases short, with 20 bases between. This chain's CDR3 is CASSRISRRAGSYNEQFF. CDR3 bases: TGTGCCAGCAGTCGAATCTCCCGACGAGCGGGCTCCTACAATGAGCAGTTCTTC.

Here the CDR3 DNA reads TGTGCCAGCAGCTTGTTTCGGGCAGGGAGGGGATACAATGAGCAGTTCTTC. Translated, it gives CASSLFRAGRGYNEQFF. J is TRBJ2-1 and V is TRBV5-6, with 7 positions matching TRBD2. V was clipped by 1 base and J by 4 bases; unmatched bases: 11. Germline V gene lookup returns CDR1 SGHDT and CDR2 YYEEEE. The length of the CDR3 is 17 residues.

This clone was counted between two and nine times. This chain joins TRBV20-1 and TRBJ1-2, with D possibly TRBD1 on 5 matching bases. CDR1 and CDR2 from the germline V gene are DFQATT and SNEGSKA (reference sequence). The V gene lost 5 bases and the J gene lost 8 bases, with 12 bases spanning the gap. CDR3 size: 11 residues. The CDR3 DNA reads TGCAGTGCTGTAAGACAGTTCGGCTACACCTTC. Its protein is CSAVRQFGYTF.

The V call is TRBV27, the J call TRBJ2-7; 13 bases fit TRBD2. After removal of 2 bases from V and 5 bases from J, the junction contained 3 bases not matched to a gene. CDR1 MNHEY and CDR2 SMNVEV come from the germline V gene (reference sequence). This CDR3 region has 15 residues. The CDR3 sequence is CASSLTSGRVNEQYF. As DNA, the CDR3 is TGTGCCAGCAGTTTAACTAGCGGGAGGGTTAACGAGCAGTACTTC.

In this sample, this clone turned up a few times. The rearrangement joins TRBV7-9 to TRBJ1-1; D may be TRBD1 (6 bases). Germline-derived CDR1 and CDR2 are SEHNR and FQNEAQ (reference sequence). The CDR3 length is 14 residues. V dropped 4 bases and J dropped 10 bases, with 19 bases sitting between them. CDR3 nucleotides: TGTGCCAGCAGCTACGACGGGGGGCGCTTAAGAGCTTTCTTT. The encoded protein is CASSYDGGRLRAFF. Combining the CDR3 with reference TRBV7-9 and TRBJ1-1 gives the whole variable domain DTGVSQNPRHKITKRGQNVTFRCDPISEHNRLYWYRQTLGQGPEFLTYFQNEAQLEKSRLLSDRFSAERPKGSFSTLEIQRTEQGDSAMYLCASSYDGGRLRAFFGQGTRLTVV.

The chain recombines TRBV27 with TRBJ2-1; 13 positions agree with TRBD2. The CDR3 has 15 amino acids. The ends lost 5 bases at V and 10 bases at J; junction bases unmatched: 8. Germline V gives CDR1 MNHEY, CDR2 SMNVEV (reference sequence). The CDR3: CASSLTSGRAQEQFF. DNA of the CDR3: TGTGCCAGCAGTCTTACTAGCGGGAGGGCCCAAGAGCAGTTCTTC.

The chain is built from TRBV5-1 and TRBJ2-6, with TRBD1 identical over 10 bases. The CDR3 extends over 17 amino acids. The junction had 3 bases not matched to a gene; V was cut back by 3 bases and J by 0 bases. Per germline, CDR1 SGHRS and CDR2 YFSETQ. In nucleotides, the CDR3 is TGCGCCAGCAGCTCCGGGACAGGGGTCTCTGGGGCCAACGTCCTGACTTTC. Translation: CASSSGTGVSGANVLTF.

The CDR3 reads CASSWTTGNSGANVLTF. CDR3 DNA: TGCGCCAGCAGCTGGACCACAGGTAACTCTGGGGCCAACGTCCTGACTTTC. This chain joins TRBV23-1 and TRBJ2-6; tentatively, D is TRBD1 (5 bases). TRBV23-1 is designated an ORF whose function remains uncertain. The CDR3 is made up of 17 amino acids. Trimming removed 6 bases at V and 0 bases at J, with 15 bases between.

The CDR3 loop reads CASRVGGTYNEQFF. The CDR3 DNA reads as TGTGCCAGCAGGGTCGGGGGGACCTACAATGAGCAGTTCTTC. The chain uses TRBV27 and TRBJ2-1, with 7 nucleotides matching TRBD2. With V trimmed by 6 bases and J by 2 bases, 4 bases remained unmatched. Germline V lookup: CDR1 MNHEY, CDR2 SMNVEV (reference sequence). The CDR3 length is 14 residues.